The rows below give T cell receptor beta chains drawn from one sample of a study of blood T cell repertoires in COVID-19. Some clones are missing from TCRdb's copy, which holds only in-frame ones; the method was immunoSEQ multiplex PCR. The sample shows 350,000 to 450,000 clones, around nine tenths of them seen only once. Material: peripheral blood. The receptor set was obtained from a woman in her thirties or forties with COVID-19, enrolled during active disease. The CDR3 runs from the conserved cysteine through the conserved F or W. A D gene is named only where the DNA matches it firmly. The size field is filled for only some rows; it gives once, few, many or a size class.

size	V	J	D	DNA	CDR3
.	TRBV4-1	TRBJ2-3	TRBD2	TGCGCCAGCAGCCAAGACTTACTTAGCGGGTACACAGATACGCAGTATTTT	CASSQDLLSGYTDTQYF
.	TRBV9	TRBJ1-3	.	TGTGCCAGCAGCGTCGACGGGAGCTCTGGAAACACCATATATTTT	CASSVDGSSGNTIYF
.	TRBV5-4	TRBJ2-5	TRBD1	TGTGCCAGCAGCCTTGGACAGGGGGCACGAGAGACCCAGTACTTC	CASSLGQGARETQYF
.	TRBV19	TRBJ1-1	TRBD1	TGTGCCAGTAGTCCCGACTGGACAGGGAACACTGAAGCTTTCTTT	CASSPDWTGNTEAFF
.	TRBV15	TRBJ2-2	.	TGTGCCACCAGCAGCCGGAGACGGGACTTTTTGAACACCGGGGAGCTGTTTTTT	CATSSRRRDFLNTGELFF
.	TRBV7-9	TRBJ2-7	TRBD1	TGTGCCAGCAGCTTAGACTGGGACAGGGGGCGCGAGCAGTACTTC	CASSLDWDRGREQYF
.	TRBV7-3	TRBJ2-5	.	TGTGCCAGCAGCTTGGGAGGAGGATACGACCAAGAGACCCAGTACTTC	CASSLGGGYDQETQYF
.	TRBV4-3	TRBJ2-3	TRBD2	TGCGCCAGCAGCCAACTAGCGGGAGCTAGCACAGATACGCAGTATTTT	CASSQLAGASTDTQYF
.	TRBV10-3	TRBJ2-1	TRBD1	TGTGCCATCAGTGTCTTCTCGGGACAGGGGTACAATGAGCAGTTCTTC	CAISVFSGQGYNEQFF
few	TRBV5-4	TRBJ1-3	.	TGTGCCAGCAGCTGGGGGCGCGACAGCAGCTCTGGAAACACCATATATTTT	CASSWGRDSSSGNTIYF
.	TRBV4-1	TRBJ2-7	TRBD2	TGCGCCAGCAGCCCAGGCGGGGGGAGCAACGAGCAGTACTTC	CASSPGGGSNEQYF
.	TRBV30	TRBJ2-7	.	TGTGCCTGGAGTCTTAACTACGAGCAGTACTTC	CAWSLNYEQYF
once	TRBV5-1	TRBJ2-5	TRBD2	TGCGCCAGCAGCTTGGGAAGCGGGGGTGACCAAGAGACCCAGTACTTC	CASSLGSGGDQETQYF
once	TRBV6-5	TRBJ1-1	.	TGTGCCAGCAGCCAGGGGTACACTGAAGCTTTCTTT	CASSQGYTEAFF
.	TRBV29-1	TRBJ2-3	TRBD1	TGCAGCACACGGACAGGGCCGGGAGATACGCAGTATTTT	CSTRTGPGDTQYF
.	TRBV6-2/TRBV6-3	TRBJ2-2	TRBD2	TGTGCCAGCAGTTACGGACTAGCCTCCGGGGAGCTGTTTTTT	CASSYGLASGELFF
.	TRBV7-2	TRBJ1-6	.	TGTGCCAGCAGCTCAACCCAGGGGCCCCCCGATTCACCCCTCCACTTT	CASSSTQGPPDSPLHF
.	TRBV7-2	TRBJ1-2	.	TGTGCCAGCAGCTTCACTCAGGCGTATGGCTACACCTTC	CASSFTQAYGYTF
.	TRBV5-4	TRBJ1-1	.	TGTGCCAGCAGCTTGCAGGGGACGAACACTGAAGCTTTCTTT	CASSLQGTNTEAFF
.	TRBV12-3/TRBV12-4	TRBJ1-2	.	TGTGCCAGCAGTCGCCGACAGCAAGAGGGCTACACCTTC	CASSRRQQEGYTF
.	TRBV15	TRBJ2-1	TRBD2	TGTGCCACCAGCCTGGGACTAGGCGGCAATGAGCAGTTCTTC	CATSLGLGGNEQFF
.	TRBV29-1	TRBJ1-2	.	TGCAGCGCTGGACTGATCGGGGACTATGGCTACACCTTC	CSAGLIGDYGYTF
.	TRBV5-4	TRBJ2-2	.	TGTGCCAGCAGCTTCGCAGGGCCCGGGGAGCTGTTTTTT	CASSFAGPGELFF
.	TRBV12-3/TRBV12-4	TRBJ1-1	.	TGTGCCAGCAGCCAGGAAACTGCTGAAGCTTTCTTT	CASSQETAEAFF
.	TRBV11-2	TRBJ2-7	TRBD1	TGTGCCAGCAGCCGCACAGTGGACAGGGGGTACGAGCAGTACTTC	CASSRTVDRGYEQYF
.	TRBV13	TRBJ1-5	.	TGTGCCAGCAGCTTGAATGCCAGGGGCCGCAATCAGCCCCAGCATTTT	CASSLNARGRNQPQHF
.	TRBV4-1	TRBJ1-6	TRBD1	TGCGCCAGCAGCCAAGTCCCCGGGACAGGGACTTCACCCCTCCACTTT	CASSQVPGTGTSPLHF
.	TRBV7-7	TRBJ2-5	.	TGTGCTAGCAGCTTAGGTTCCGGGGGATACGAGACCCAGTACTTC	CASSLGSGGYETQYF
.	TRBV4-3	TRBJ2-1	TRBD2	TGCGCCAGCAGCCCATCTAGCGGGGGGGACAATGAGCAGTTCTTC	CASSPSSGGDNEQFF
.	TRBV6-4	TRBJ2-2	.	TGTGCCAGCAGTGACCGGGACTCAAATTCCACCGGGGAGCTGTTTTTT	CASSDRDSNSTGELFF
few	TRBV10-3	TRBJ1-1	.	TGTGCCATCAGTGATAGTCCGAACACTGAAGCTTTCTTT	CAISDSPNTEAFF